These 19 T cell receptor beta chains were all obtained from the same sample, sequenced in a study of regulatory T cells in long-lasting Graves disease. TCR beta libraries were built with iRepertoire HTBI primers and Arm-PCR of CDR3 regions. TCRdb itself ran the multiplex PCR reads through MiXCR, one entry per CDR3 protein. The sample shows hundreds of thousands of distinct CDR3 sequences, roughly 16% of them seen only once. Time point meaning: newly diagnosed GD, antithyroid drugs for less than 3 months. The TCR library was prepared using RNA isolated from PBMCs. These same records also appear under a second study, on T cells in Graves' hyperthyroidism and ophthalmopathy.

Sequencing was performed on peripheral blood mononuclear cells (PBMCs), taken at new diagnosis, from a patient treated with antithyroid drugs. The receptor source for this set is a woman aged 25-40 years with Graves disease.

The rearrangement links TRBV7-2 to TRBJ2-1; unclear D gene. From germline, CDR1 is SGHTA and CDR2 FQGNSA. This CDR3 contains 16 residues. V was cut by 0 bases and J by 7 bases, with 16 bases left in between. The CDR3 nucleotides are TGTGCCAGCAGCTTAGCGGGCCCACCAGTCTGGAATGAGCAGTTCTTC. Its translation is CASSLAGPPVWNEQFF.

This clonotype was detected many times. The V gene is TRBV28, the J gene TRBJ1-4, with unresolved D. The CDR3 consists of 19 residues. Between the trimmed V and J ends, which lost 6 bases and 0 bases, there was a span of 23 bases. Germline CDR1 reads MDHEN; CDR2 reads SYDVKM. CDR3 amino acids: CASSPWSVSATSTNEKLFF. CDR3 nucleotide sequence: TGTGCCAGCAGCCCATGGTCGGTCAGTGCTACCTCAACTAATGAAAAACTGTTTTTT.

This clonotype was observed at least ten times. The rearrangement uses TRBV18 and TRBJ2-7; no firm D call. Germline CDR1 is KGHSH and CDR2 is LQKENI. The length of the CDR3 is 13 residues. V gave up 1 base and J gave up 6 bases, with 10 bases separating them. The CDR3, as DNA: TGTGCCAGCTCACCACAGGTCGCCTTCGAGCAGTACTTC. Its protein is CASSPQVAFEQYF.

This clonotype was seen at least ten times. The rearrangement links TRBV20-1 to TRBJ2-5; possibly TRBD1 for D (5 bases). Germline CDR1 DFQATT, CDR2 SNEGSKA (reference sequence). The V end was cut by 5 bases, the J end by 3 bases, with 16 bases between. There are 14 residues in the CDR3. In DNA form, the CDR3 reads TGCAGTGCTCCCCGAACAGGAAAAAAAGAGACCCAGTACTTC. Translating it yields CSAPRTGKKETQYF.

Many counts were recorded for this clonotype. The chain employs TRBV12-3 or TRBV12-4 and TRBJ1-1; TRBD1 matches at 7 bases. This CDR3 comprises 14 residues. Trimming at V came to 0 bases and at J to 6 bases, leaving 4 bases not matched to a gene. The CDR3 nucleotides read TGTGCCAGCAGTTTAGCTGACAGGGATCCTGAAGCTTTCTTT. As protein: CASSLADRDPEAFF.

This clonotype was detected a few times. The CDR3 sequence is CATSRRAGTGNSPLHF. For the CDR3, the DNA is TGTGCCACCAGCAGGAGAGCAGGGACGGGTAATTCACCCCTCCACTTT. The chain joins TRBV15 to TRBJ1-6, with D perhaps matching TRBD1 (5 bases). Trimming removed 3 bases from V and 6 bases from J, with 15 bases in between. The CDR3 consists of 16 residues. Germline CDR1 and CDR2: LNHNV and YYDKDF (reference sequence).

This clonotype was recorded a few times. The gene calls are TRBV7-6 and TRBJ2-3; 8 positions agree with TRBD2. V lost 7 bases to trimming and J lost 7 bases; unmatched junction nucleotides: 10. Germline values: CDR1 SGHVS, CDR2 FNYEAQ. The CDR3 sequence is 14 residues long. The CDR3 coding sequence is TGTGCCAGCAAGGCAAGCGGGAGTAGAAATACGCAGTATTTT. Its protein is CASKASGSRNTQYF.

This chain joins TRBV10-1 and TRBJ1-1; a possible D gene is TRBD1 (5 bases). V was cut by 0 bases and J by 7 bases, with 9 bases left in between. This CDR3 has 13 amino acids. Germline V gives CDR1 WNHNN, CDR2 SYGVQD (reference sequence). CDR3 loop: CASSESGRNEAFF. The CDR3 nucleotides are TGCGCCAGCAGTGAGTCGGGGCGAAATGAAGCTTTCTTT.

The rearrangement links TRBV29-1 to TRBJ2-1; TRBD2 agrees at 7 bases. V shed 3 bases, J shed 2 bases, and the junction held 1 base outside the gene matches. The CDR3 covers 13 residues. Germline V lookup: CDR1 SQVTM, CDR2 ANQGSEA. The CDR3 DNA follows: TGCAGCGTTGAGGCGGGGGCCTACAATGAGCAGTTCTTC. Its protein product is CSVEAGAYNEQFF.

This clonotype was detected ten times or more. The J gene is TRBJ2-7, the V gene TRBV7-9; D gene ambiguous. This CDR3 comprises 13 residues. Germline CDR1 SEHNR, CDR2 FQNEAQ (reference sequence). Trimming removed 6 bases at V and 1 base at J, with 10 bases between. The CDR3 DNA follows: TGTGCCAGCAGTATTGACGAATCCTACGAGCAGTACTTC. It is translated as CASSIDESYEQYF. Variable domain in full (rest from reference TRBV7-9 and TRBJ2-7): DTGVSQNPRHKITKRGQNVTFRCDPISEHNRLYWYRQTLGQGPEFLTYFQNEAQLEKSRLLSDRFSAERPKGSFSTLEIQRTEQGDSAMYLCASSIDESYEQYFGPGTRLTVT.

The rearrangement joins TRBV7-9 to TRBJ2-3; no firm D call. The CDR3 length is 13 residues. CDR1 is SEHNR and CDR2 is FQNEAQ in the germline V gene (reference sequence). Trimming left V 3 bases short and J 4 bases short, with 8 bases between. The CDR3 here is CASSFRFSDTQYF. The CDR3 nucleotides read TGTGCCAGCAGCTTCAGATTCTCAGATACGCAGTATTTT.

This clonotype was detected a few times. V is TRBV7-2 and J is TRBJ1-5; D uncertain. The V end was cut by 1 base, the J end by 7 bases, with 14 bases between. CDR1 is SGHTA and CDR2 is FQGNSA in the germline V gene. The CDR3 runs to 15 residues. CDR3 residues: CASSLGAGPGQPQHF. DNA of the CDR3: TGTGCCAGCAGCTTAGGAGCCGGCCCTGGGCAGCCCCAGCATTTT.

CDR3 region: CASSFGLAGPSYNEQFF. In DNA form, the CDR3 reads TGCGCCAGCAGCTTTGGGCTAGCGGGCCCATCCTACAATGAGCAGTTCTTC. The rearrangement links TRBV5-1 to TRBJ2-1; 8 nucleotides match TRBD2. Trimming cost V 2 bases and J 1 base; bases outside gene matches: 8. This CDR3 is built from 17 residues. Germline V gene sequence: CDR1 SGHRS, CDR2 YFSETQ.

This clonotype was recorded a few times. The V and J genes are TRBV7-2 and TRBJ2-7, with 11 nucleotides matching TRBD2. Per the germline V gene, CDR1 is SGHTA and CDR2 is FQGNSA. CDR3 size: 16 residues. V lost 5 bases to trimming and J lost 4 bases; unmatched junction nucleotides: 10. The CDR3 DNA sequence: TGTGCCAGCAGCCTCTTAGGTAGCGGGAGGGGTTACGAGCAGTACTTC. This sequence encodes CASSLLGSGRGYEQYF.

At least ten counts were recorded for this clonotype. The chain combines TRBV27 with TRBJ1-2; unclear D gene. The CDR3 consists of 15 residues. Germline V gene sequence: CDR1 MNHEY, CDR2 SMNVEV (reference sequence). Trimming pared 3 bases from V and 0 bases from J, leaving 11 bases between. CDR3 DNA sequence: TGTGCCAGCAGTTTTCGGGCACCCGCTAACTATGGCTACACCTTC. It yields the protein CASSFRAPANYGYTF.

This clonotype was picked up many times. This sequence joins TRBV9 and TRBJ1-2; the D gene is possibly TRBD1 (6 bases). From germline, CDR1 is SGDLS and CDR2 YYNGEE. This CDR3 spans 15 amino acids. V lost 3 bases and J 8 bases, leaving 20 bases between the germline ends. Here the CDR3 reads CASSAQNQGSGGYTF. CDR3 DNA sequence: TGTGCCAGCAGCGCCCAGAACCAGGGGTCTGGGGGCTACACCTTC.

The rearrangement joins TRBV15 to TRBJ2-1, with D perhaps matching TRBD2 (5 bases). The CDR3 contains 15 residues. Trimming stripped 2 bases from V and 8 bases from J, with 16 bases between. CDR1 and CDR2 from the germline V gene are LNHNV and YYDKDF (reference sequence). DNA of the CDR3: TGTGCCACCAGCAGACGTAGCGTTGAGTCTGATGAGCAGTTCTTC. Translation gives CATSRRSVESDEQFF.

This clonotype occurred many times. V usage is TRBV20-1 and J usage is TRBJ2-7; 7 positions agree with TRBD1. The V segment lost 0 bases and the J segment 5 bases; nucleotides outside the gene matches: 16. Germline-derived CDR1 and CDR2 are DFQATT and SNEGSKA (reference sequence). The CDR3 consists of 17 residues. CDR3 loop: CSARDKRRGTALHEQYF. CDR3 bases: TGCAGTGCTAGAGACAAGCGAAGGGGGACAGCGCTTCACGAGCAGTACTTC.

About this clonotype itself: A read error may be the cause here, since a much bigger clone is one base away. The V gene is TRBV28, the J gene TRBJ1-5, with 10 positions matching TRBD1. Germline V gives CDR1 MDHEN, CDR2 SYDVKM. The CDR3 contains 15 residues. After removal of 6 bases from V and 5 bases from J, the junction contained 7 bases not matched to a gene. The CDR3 nucleotides read TGTGCCAGCAGCTGGGGACAGGGGTTTTATCAGCCCCAGCATTTT. Its translation is CASSWGQGFYQPQHF.